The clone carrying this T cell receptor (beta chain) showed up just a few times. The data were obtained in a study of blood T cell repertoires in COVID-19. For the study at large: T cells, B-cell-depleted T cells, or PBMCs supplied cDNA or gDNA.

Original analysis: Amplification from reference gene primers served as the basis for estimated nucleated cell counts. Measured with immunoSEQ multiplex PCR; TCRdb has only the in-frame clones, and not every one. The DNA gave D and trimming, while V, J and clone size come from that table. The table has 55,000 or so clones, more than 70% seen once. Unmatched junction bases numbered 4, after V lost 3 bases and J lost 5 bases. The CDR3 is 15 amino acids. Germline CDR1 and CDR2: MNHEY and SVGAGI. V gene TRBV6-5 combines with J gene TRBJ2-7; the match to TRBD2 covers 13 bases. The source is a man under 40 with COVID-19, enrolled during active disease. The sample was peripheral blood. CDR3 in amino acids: CASSYKGLAGHEQYF. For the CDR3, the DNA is TGTGCCAGCAGTTATAAGGGACTAGCGGGACACGAGCAGTACTTC.